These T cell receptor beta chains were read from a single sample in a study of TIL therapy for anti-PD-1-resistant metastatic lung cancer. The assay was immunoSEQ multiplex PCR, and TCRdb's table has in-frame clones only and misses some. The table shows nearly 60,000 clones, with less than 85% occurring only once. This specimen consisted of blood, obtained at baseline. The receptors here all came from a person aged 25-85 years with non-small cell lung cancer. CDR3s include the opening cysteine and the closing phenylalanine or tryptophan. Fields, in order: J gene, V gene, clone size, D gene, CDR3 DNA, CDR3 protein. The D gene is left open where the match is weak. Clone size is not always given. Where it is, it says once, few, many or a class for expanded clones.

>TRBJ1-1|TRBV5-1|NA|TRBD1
TGCGCCAGCAGCTCCGTCCCGGGACAGGGGCAGGAAACTGAAGCTTTCTTT
CASSSVPGQGQETEAFF
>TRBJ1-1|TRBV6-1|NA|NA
TGTGCCAGCAGGGGCAGCCTGGGGACTGAAGCTTTCTTT
CASRGSLGTEAFF
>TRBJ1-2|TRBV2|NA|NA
TGTGCCAGCAGTGAAGTGTTAGGACAGAGTCCTAACTATGGCTACACCTTC
CASSEVLGQSPNYGYTF
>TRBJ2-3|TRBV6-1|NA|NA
TGTGCCAGCAGTGGAGGGATCTACGCTAGCACAGATACGCAGTATTTT
CASSGGIYASTDTQYF
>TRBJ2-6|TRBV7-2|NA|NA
TGTGCCAGCAGCGACCCTGGGGCCAACGTCCTGACTTTC
CASSDPGANVLTF
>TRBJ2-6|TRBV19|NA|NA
TGTGCCAGTAGTCTCGACAGCTCTGGGGCCAACGTCCTGACTTTC
CASSLDSSGANVLTF
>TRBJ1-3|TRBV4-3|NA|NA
TGCGCCAGCAGCCAAGAGGGGGAGGTGGGAAACACCATATATTTT
CASSQEGEVGNTIYF
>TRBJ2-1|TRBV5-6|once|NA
TGTGCCAGCAGCCCATACCAGCGGGCCAACAATGAGCAGTTCTTC
CASSPYQRANNEQFF
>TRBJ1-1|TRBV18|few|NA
TGTGCCAGCTCACCACCGTTCCGGACGGTGGGAACTGAAGCTTTCTTT
CASSPPFRTVGTEAFF
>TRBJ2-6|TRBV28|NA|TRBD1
TGTGCCAGCAGTCGGGACAGCTCTGGGGCCAACGTCCTGACTTTC
CASSRDSSGANVLTF
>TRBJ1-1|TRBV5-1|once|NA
TGCGCCAGCAGCCTAGACCAGGGGATTGGGAACACTGAAGCTTTCTTT
CASSLDQGIGNTEAFF
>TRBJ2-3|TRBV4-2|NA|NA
TGTGCCAGCAGCCAAGAAATGGTCACACTGAGCACAGATACGCAGTATTTT
CASSQEMVTLSTDTQYF
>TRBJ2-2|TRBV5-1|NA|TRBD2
TGCGCCAGCAGCTCAAGCGGGGGAAGGAGCGGGGAGCTGTTTTTT
CASSSSGGRSGELFF
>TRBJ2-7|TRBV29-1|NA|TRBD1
TGCAGCGTTGAGAATCGTGGGACAGGGGATGAGCAGTACTTC
CSVENRGTGDEQYF
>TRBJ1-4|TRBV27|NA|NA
TGTGCCAGCATGAATTCTCTTAATGAAAAACTGTTTTTT
CASMNSLNEKLFF
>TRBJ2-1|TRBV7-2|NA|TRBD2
TGTGCCAGCAGGTCCGGGACTAACCCTTACAATGAGCAGTTCTTC
CASRSGTNPYNEQFF
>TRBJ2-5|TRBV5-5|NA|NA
TGTGCCAGCAGCTCTGGCGGGAGAGGGGGCCAAGAGACCCAGTACTTC
CASSSGGRGGQETQYF
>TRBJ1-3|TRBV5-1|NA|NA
TGCGCCAGCAGCCCCAGGACGGACGGAAACACCATATATTTT
CASSPRTDGNTIYF
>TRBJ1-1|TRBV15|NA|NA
TGTGCCACCAGCAGAAACAGCAACACTGAAGCTTTCTTT
CATSRNSNTEAFF
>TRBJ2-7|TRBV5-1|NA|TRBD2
TGCGCCAGCAGCCCCTCTGCGGGAGGCACTAACTACGAGCAGTACTTC
CASSPSAGGTNYEQYF
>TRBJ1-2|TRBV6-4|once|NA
TGTGCCAGCAGAGACGGCCCAATCGGGGGCTACACCTTC
CASRDGPIGGYTF
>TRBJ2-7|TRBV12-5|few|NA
TGTGCTAGTGGTATTTACACAGAGCAGTACTTC
CASGIYTEQYF
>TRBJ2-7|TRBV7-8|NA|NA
TGTGCCACAAATCAAGCTCCTACCTTCTACGAGCAGTACTTC
CATNQAPTFYEQYF
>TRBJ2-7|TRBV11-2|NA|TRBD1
TGTGCCAGCAGCTTATCCGGGACAGGGGGAAACGAGCAGTACTTC
CASSLSGTGGNEQYF
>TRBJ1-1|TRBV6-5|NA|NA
TGTGCCAGCAGGTGGAGGGGATGGTCTGGTGAAGCTTTCTTT
CASRWRGWSGEAFF
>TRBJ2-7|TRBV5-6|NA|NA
TGTGCCAGCAGCTGGGGTTGGGGCGGAGAGCAGTACTTC
CASSWGWGGEQYF
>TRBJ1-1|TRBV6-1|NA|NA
TGTGCCAGCAGTGCCTCAGGGTGGGTCGACACTGAAGCTTTCTTT
CASSASGWVDTEAFF
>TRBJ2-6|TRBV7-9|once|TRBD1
TGTGCCAGCGGCACTTACAGGGGGCGTGGGGCCAACGTCCTGACTTTC
CASGTYRGRGANVLTF
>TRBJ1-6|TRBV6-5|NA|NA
TGTGCCAGCAGTTACTATACAGGATCGAATTCACCCCTCCACTTT
CASSYYTGSNSPLHF
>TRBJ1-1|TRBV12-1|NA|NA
TGTGCCAGCAGCTTCAGGGACAGGGGTCAGCAGGTCATGAACACTGAAGCTTTCTTT
CASSFRDRGQQVMNTEAFF
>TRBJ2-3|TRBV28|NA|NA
TGTGCCAGCTGGGGGAGCATACCTAGCACAGATACGCAGTATTTT
CASWGSIPSTDTQYF
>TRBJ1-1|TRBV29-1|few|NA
TGCAGCGTTGTACAGCTAGTGAACACTGAAGCTTTCTTT
CSVVQLVNTEAFF
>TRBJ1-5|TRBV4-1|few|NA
TGCGCCAGCAGCCAAGATCGATGGACAGTTGATCAGCCCCAGCATTTT
CASSQDRWTVDQPQHF
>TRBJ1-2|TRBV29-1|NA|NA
TGCAGCGTTGATTATATAGAAACTTATGGCTACACCTTC
CSVDYIETYGYTF
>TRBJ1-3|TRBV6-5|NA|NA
TGTGCCAGCAGTTACGGGGGGCCCGGAAACACCATATATTTT
CASSYGGPGNTIYF
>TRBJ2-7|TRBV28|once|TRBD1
TGTGCCAGCAGGGAAGGGACAGGGCATTTCCGCGAGCAGTACTTC
CASREGTGHFREQYF
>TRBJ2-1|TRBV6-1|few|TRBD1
TGTGCCAGCAGTTCGACAGGGTCGGCCTACAATGAGCAGTTCTTC
CASSSTGSAYNEQFF
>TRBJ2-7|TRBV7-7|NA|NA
TGTGCTAGCAGCTTACGACTAGAAGGCTACGAGCAGTACTTC
CASSLRLEGYEQYF
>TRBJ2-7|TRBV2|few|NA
TGTGCCAGCAGGTCGGACAGCATCTCCTACGAGCAGTACTTC
CASRSDSISYEQYF
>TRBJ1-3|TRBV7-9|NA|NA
TGTGCCAGCAGCTTAGACGGGTCTGGAAACACCATATATTTT
CASSLDGSGNTIYF
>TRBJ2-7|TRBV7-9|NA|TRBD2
TGTGCCAGCAGCGGACGAGCGGGAGACGCCTACGAGCAGTACTTC
CASSGRAGDAYEQYF
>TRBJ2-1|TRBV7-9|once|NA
TGTGCCAGCAGCTTAGGGGCGAACAATGAGCAGTTCTTC
CASSLGANNEQFF
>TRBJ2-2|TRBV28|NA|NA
TGTGCCAGCAGTTTTTGGGGGGCGGGAAACACCGGGGAGCTGTTTTTT
CASSFWGAGNTGELFF
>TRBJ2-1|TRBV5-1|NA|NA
TGCGCCAGCAGCTTGGCCATGGCGGGGCCCTCCTACAATGAGCAGTTCTTC
CASSLAMAGPSYNEQFF
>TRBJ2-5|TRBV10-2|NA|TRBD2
TGCGCCAGCAGTGAGTCGGGACTAGGAGGCGTTGAGACCCAGTACTTC
CASSESGLGGVETQYF
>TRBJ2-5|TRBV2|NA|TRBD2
TGTGCCAGCGGGTTACTAGCGGAGGAGACCCAGTACTTC
CASGLLAEETQYF
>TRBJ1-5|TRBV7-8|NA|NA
TGTGCCAGCAGCTATACGACGGCTAGCAATCAGCCCCAGCATTTT
CASSYTTASNQPQHF